The 12 T cell receptor beta chains below were found in one sample sequenced in a study of blood T cell repertoires in COVID-19 (dated by TCRdb to between 2020 and 2021). The method behind the library was the immunoSEQ multiplex PCR assay. TCRdb re-hosts the immuneACCESS table, in-frame sequences only. Its copies lack some clones; in the studies checked, an unresolved V gene accounts for under half of them, and the cause for the rest is not known. The sample table holds nearly 95,000 clones, of which around 87% were seen once. The ten biggest clones cover 6% to 9.5% of the sample. Sequenced material: peripheral blood. The receptors shown here come from a human donor with acute or convalescent COVID-19. The donor label of this sample is uncertain.

This chain links TRBV7-3 with TRBJ2-7, with 8 bases aligning to TRBD2. V lost 6 bases and J lost 1; bases outside the gene matches: 5. Germline V gives CDR1 SGHTA, CDR2 FQGTGA. This CDR3 has 14 amino acids. CDR3 in amino acids: CASSPRGGSYEQYF. The CDR3 DNA is TGTGCCAGCAGTCCTCGCGGGGGGTCCTACGAGCAGTACTTC.

The chain carries TRBV29-1 and TRBJ1-4; 9 nucleotides align to TRBD1. The CDR3 runs 17 residues. Germline lookup yields CDR1 SQVTM and CDR2 ANQGSEA. V was clipped by 4 bases and J by 5 bases; unmatched bases: 14. Here the CDR3 reads CSVVSGQGIGRNEKLFF. The CDR3 region has the DNA TGCAGCGTTGTTTCAGGACAGGGGATTGGGCGGAATGAAAAACTGTTTTTT. Based on the CDR3 plus reference TRBV29-1 and TRBJ1-4, the full variable domain is SAVISQKPSRDICQRGTSLTIQCQVDSQVTMMFWYRQQPGQSLTLIATANQGSEATYESGFVIDKFPISRPNLTFSTLTVSNMSPEDSSIYLCSVVSGQGIGRNEKLFFGSGTQLSVL.

This chain links TRBV3-1 (or the pseudogene TRBV3-2) with TRBJ2-1; the match to TRBD1 covers 8 bases. The ends lost 6 bases at V and 5 bases at J; junction bases unmatched: 9. Germline loops: CDR1 LGHDT, CDR2 YNNKEL (reference sequence). This CDR3 is built from 15 residues. Written as DNA, the CDR3 is TGTGCCAGCAGTCACACCGGACAGGGAGACAATGAGCAGTTCTTC. It translates to CASSHTGQGDNEQFF.

The genes are TRBV7-3 and TRBJ2-3; D call uncertain. Trimming took 5 bases from V and 0 from J, leaving 12 bases between them. This CDR3 is built from 15 residues. CDR1 and CDR2 (germline): SGHTA, FQGTGA. The chain's CDR3 is CASSLLASSTDTQYF. The CDR3 nucleotides are TGTGCCAGCAGCCTGCTGGCTTCTAGCACAGATACGCAGTATTTT.

The genes are TRBV27 and TRBJ1-2, with a weak D call TRBD1 (5 bases). The germline CDR1 and CDR2 sequences are MNHEY and SMNVEV (reference sequence). The CDR3 has 16 residues. The V end lost 6 bases, the J end lost 12 bases, and 29 bases lay between the germline ends. In DNA form, the CDR3 reads TGTGCCAGCAGCCCCAGCGGGGGATTACTCGTTATTGGGGACACCTTC. This encodes CASSPSGGLLVIGDTF.

This chain links TRBV6-6 with TRBJ1-1, with a tentative D call TRBD1 (5 bases). Germline V gene sequence: CDR1 MNHNY, CDR2 SVGAGI (reference sequence). The CDR3 totals 15 residues. The germline V and J ends were trimmed by 6 bases and 3 bases, with 17 bases remaining between them. CDR3 DNA sequence: TGTGCCAGCAGACCCCCCACGGGGGGAGACACTGAAGCTTTCTTT. Translating gives CASRPPTGGDTEAFF.

This CDR3 is CASSLQGAYVRDTEAFF. Here the CDR3 DNA reads TGTGCCAGCAGTCTACAGGGGGCCTATGTTCGGGACACTGAAGCTTTCTTT. The V call is TRBV5-6, the J call TRBJ1-1; TRBD1 aligns across 9 bases. CDR3 length equals 17 residues. Trimming took 5 bases from V and 3 from J; bases not matched to a gene: 14. Germline CDR1 and CDR2: SGHDT and YYEEEE.

The chain joins TRBV7-2 to TRBJ2-3, with 8 positions matching TRBD2. The germline gives CDR1 SGHTA, CDR2 FQGNSA. Trimming removed 5 bases from V and 0 bases from J; junction bases left unmatched: 4. The CDR3 is made up of 15 amino acids. The CDR3 bases are TGTGCCAGCAGCAGGACTAGCCAAAGCACAGATACGCAGTATTTT. Its protein product is CASSRTSQSTDTQYF.

The genes are TRBV10-2 and TRBJ2-1, with 15 bases lining up with TRBD2. With 5 bases clipped from V and 5 bases from J, the junction kept 13 bases outside the gene matches. CDR3 length: 19 amino acids. Germline V gives CDR1 WSHSY, CDR2 SAAADI. This CDR3 is CASSKHVGLAGGLDNEQFF. The CDR3 nucleotides read TGCGCCAGCAGTAAGCACGTGGGACTAGCGGGGGGACTCGACAATGAGCAGTTCTTC.

The chain recombines TRBV11-2 with TRBJ2-1; possibly TRBD1 for D (6 bases). CDR3 size: 16 residues. The germline V and J ends were trimmed by 1 base and 5 bases, with 15 bases remaining between them. Per the germline V gene, CDR1 is SGHAT and CDR2 is FQNNGV. CDR3: CASSLAWQGLNNEQFF. The CDR3 DNA reads as TGTGCCAGCAGCTTAGCCTGGCAGGGGCTCAACAATGAGCAGTTCTTC.

The J gene is TRBJ2-2, the V gene TRBV5-4; 11 bases match TRBD1. V shed 3 bases and J 6 bases; nucleotides not matched to a gene: 10. The CDR3 loop spans 17 amino acids. The germline V gene encodes CDR1 SGHNT and CDR2 YYREEE (reference sequence). The CDR3 bases are TGTGCCAGCAGCTCGGCCCCGGGACAGGGGGTGTCCGGGGAGCTGTTTTTT. As protein: CASSSAPGQGVSGELFF.

The rearrangement joins TRBV7-2 to TRBJ1-5; 7 nucleotides agree with TRBD1. Germline assignment: CDR1 SGHTA and CDR2 FQGNSA. CDR3 length: 14 amino acids. Trimming cost V 5 bases and J 3 bases; bases outside gene matches: 4. The CDR3 loop reads CASSPGQHNQPQHF. CDR3 coding DNA: TGTGCCAGCAGCCCGGGACAGCACAATCAGCCCCAGCATTTT.